The subject of this entry is one TCR beta chain. Its antigen is as yet unknown. This entry is derived from a study of shared clonotypes between healthy human individuals. Study-wide context: The composition of the donors was a couple of women and a few men aged 18 to 49.

The CDR3 covers 18 residues. The J segment lost 1 base and the V segment lost 4 bases, leaving 8 bases of the junction unmatched. The germline gives CDR1 SGHDT, CDR2 YYEEEE. In the authors' workflow: Filtering differed for immunoSEQ, which gave only junction sequences without quality scores. The table came from immunoSEQ multiplex PCR; TCRdb's copy has only in-frame clones and leaves some out. V and J calls and clone size come straight from that table; D and trimming were deduced from the DNA. Here the sample spans roughly 1,500,000 clones, roughly 98% being singletons. Adults of Caucasian background living in Nashville, Tennessee made up all donors. Notes on the study in general: Compared with memory subsets, naive subsets generally had larger estimated richness.

The chain employs TRBV5-6 and TRBJ2-7, with 16 bases that match TRBD2. The origin of this receptor is a man aged 25 to 40 in good health. The sample taken for sequencing was naive CD4+ T cells sorted from blood. As for subset: CD45RA+ positively selected. CDR3 nucleotides: TGTGCCAGCAGCCCGGGACTAGCGGGAGGGCCTGGGTCCTACGAGCAGTACTTC. As protein: CASSPGLAGGPGSYEQYF.